This T cell receptor beta chain was found in a study of identical twins. V shed 5 bases, J shed 7 bases, and the junction held 7 bases outside the gene matches. The CDR3 is made up of 14 amino acids. In germline, CDR1 is PRHDT, CDR2 FYEKMQ (reference sequence). Via MiXCR, TCRdb re-called the 5' RACE reads, giving one row per CDR3 protein. Of 1.5 million to 2 million distinct CDR3 sequences listed, under 35% are singletons. With respect to this clonotype: Its antigen is not identified.

Findings and caveats of the study: Twin sharing of out-of-frame TCR alpha was underestimated by models in monozygotic pairs.

The chain links TRBV13 to TRBJ1-4, with 7 bases aligning to TRBD1. Material for sequencing was cord blood. The source is a newborn girl in good health. CDR3 nucleotide sequence: TGTGCCAGCAGCAGACAGGGTTCTCCTGAAAAACTGTTTTTT. It codes for CASSRQGSPEKLFF.